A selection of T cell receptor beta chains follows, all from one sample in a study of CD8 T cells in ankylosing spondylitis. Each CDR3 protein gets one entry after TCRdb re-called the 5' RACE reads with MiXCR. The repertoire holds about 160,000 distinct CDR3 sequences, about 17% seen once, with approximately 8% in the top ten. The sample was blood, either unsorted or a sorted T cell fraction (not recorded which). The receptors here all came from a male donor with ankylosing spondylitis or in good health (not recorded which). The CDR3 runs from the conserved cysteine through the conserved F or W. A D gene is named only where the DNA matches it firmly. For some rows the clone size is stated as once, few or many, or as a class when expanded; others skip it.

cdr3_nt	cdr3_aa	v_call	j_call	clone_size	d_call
TGTGCCAGTAGTAGGGGTGTCGCGTTGAACACTGAAGCTTTCTTT	CASSRGVALNTEAFF	TRBV19	TRBJ1-1	many	.
TGTGCCAGCAGCCCCCAGCAGTCAGATACGCAGTATTTT	CASSPQQSDTQYF	TRBV11-2	TRBJ2-3	many	.
TGTGCCAGCAGCTTGTCGGTCGAGCAGTACTTC	CASSLSVEQYF	TRBV5-6	TRBJ2-7	many	.
TGTGCCATCAGTGAACAGCGGGAGGTCAATGAGCAGTTCTTC	CAISEQREVNEQFF	TRBV10-3	TRBJ2-1	many	TRBD2
TGTGCCAGCAGTTACGCGGACAGAGGTCTCGAGCAGTACTTC	CASSYADRGLEQYF	TRBV28	TRBJ2-7	.	.
TGCGCCAGCAGCGACGGACGGATAAATGAAAAACTGTTTTTT	CASSDGRINEKLFF	TRBV5-1	TRBJ1-4	.	.
TGTGCCAGCATCTCATGGGGGACCGGGGAGCTGTTTTTT	CASISWGTGELFF	TRBV5-8	TRBJ2-2	.	.
TGCGCCAGCAGCTGGGAGGCCAGAGGGAACTCTGGAAACACCATATATTTT	CASSWEARGNSGNTIYF	TRBV5-1	TRBJ1-3	.	.
TGCGCCAGCAGCTCCCCAGGGGAGACCACTGAAGCTTTCTTT	CASSSPGETTEAFF	TRBV5-1	TRBJ1-1	.	.
TGTGCCAGCAGCGACCCAACTAGCGGGAGGGCCCCCTACAATGAGCAGTTCTTC	CASSDPTSGRAPYNEQFF	TRBV11-2	TRBJ2-1	.	TRBD2
TGTGCCAGCAGCCTGGAGGAATACTCCTACGAGCAGTACTTC	CASSLEEYSYEQYF	TRBV7-9	TRBJ2-7	.	.
TGCGCCAGCAGCCCATCCCCCCCTTCGCCTTATAATTCACCCCTCCACTTT	CASSPSPPSPYNSPLHF	TRBV4-1	TRBJ1-6	many	.
TGTGCCAGCAGTTCCCCCCTCACTGAAGCTTTCTTT	CASSSPLTEAFF	TRBV28	TRBJ1-1	.	.
TGTGCCAGCAGTGAGCTGGGGAGGACAGGGGGCTCTTCCGTGGAGTACTTC	CASSELGRTGGSSVEYF	TRBV2	TRBJ2-5	.	TRBD1
TGTGCCAGCTTCACCGGACAGTCCTACGAGCAGTACTTC	CASFTGQSYEQYF	TRBV18	TRBJ2-7	few	.
TGTGCCAGCAACTTTCGAAGCCCGAACACCGGGGAGCTGTTTTTT	CASNFRSPNTGELFF	TRBV12-3/TRBV12-4	TRBJ2-2	few	.
TGTGCCAGCAGCCTCCCTGGACAGGCACCTGGAAACACCATATATTTT	CASSLPGQAPGNTIYF	TRBV5-4	TRBJ1-3	few	TRBD1
TGCGCCAGCAGCATTGGGACAGGGAGTGAGACCCAGTACTTC	CASSIGTGSETQYF	TRBV5-1	TRBJ2-5	once	TRBD1
TGTGCCAGCAGTTACAGAGTATACAATGAGCAGTTCTTC	CASSYRVYNEQFF	TRBV6-2/TRBV6-3	TRBJ2-1	many	.
TGCAGTGCTAGAGACCCAGGACTAGCGGGAAAGGGGGCCTACGAGCAGTACTTC	CSARDPGLAGKGAYEQYF	TRBV20-1	TRBJ2-7	many	TRBD2
TGCGCCAGCAGCCTAAGGATGGCAGATACGCAGTATTTT	CASSLRMADTQYF	TRBV5-1	TRBJ2-3	.	.
TGTGCCAGCAGCTTAGATCGGCTCTCGGGAGGAGAGACCCAGTACTTC	CASSLDRLSGGETQYF	TRBV7-2	TRBJ2-5	many	TRBD2
TGTGCCAGCAGCTTAGAGGGGCGCGCCGGCGAGCCCCAGCATTTT	CASSLEGRAGEPQHF	TRBV5-6	TRBJ1-5	few	.
TGTGCCAGCAGTTTAGGACAGGGGGCGGCCGGGGAGCTGTTTTTT	CASSLGQGAAGELFF	TRBV28	TRBJ2-2	few	TRBD1
TGTGCCAGCAGCCAATTTGAGCCGTCCCTCCACTTT	CASSQFEPSLHF	TRBV7-2	TRBJ1-6	.	.